The rows below give T cell receptor beta chains drawn from one sample of a study of PD-L1 blockade in urothelial cancer. TCRdb keeps only in-frame clones here, not all; method: immunoSEQ multiplex PCR. The data hold 40,000 to 45,000 clones, with roughly four fifths observed a single time. Here the sequenced sample was PBMCs, taken around atezolizumab (anti-PD-L1) treatment. These receptors all stem from a man aged 70-80 years with urothelial cancer. Both conserved end residues are part of each CDR3. D genes are given only for firm matches. The size of a clone is reported for some rows only, either as once, few or many, or as a class for expanded clones.

clone size: .; D gene: TRBD2; V gene: TRBV13; J gene: TRBJ2-7; CDR3 protein: CASSLERGGQKEQYF; CDR3 DNA: TGTGCCAGCAGCTTAGAGCGGGGGGGCCAGAAAGAGCAGTACTTC
clone size: once; D gene: .; V gene: TRBV7-2; J gene: TRBJ2-3; CDR3 protein: CASSPNPTSLTDTQYF; CDR3 DNA: TGTGCCAGCAGCCCAAACCCAACTAGCTTGACAGATACGCAGTATTTT
clone size: .; D gene: TRBD1; V gene: TRBV4-2; J gene: TRBJ1-5; CDR3 protein: CASSQGQDQPQHF; CDR3 DNA: TGTGCCAGCAGCCAGGGACAGGATCAGCCCCAGCATTTT
clone size: .; D gene: .; V gene: TRBV18; J gene: TRBJ1-1; CDR3 protein: CASSPGQRNTEAFF; CDR3 DNA: TGTGCCAGCTCACCAGGACAGCGGAACACTGAAGCTTTCTTT
clone size: few; D gene: .; V gene: TRBV7-8; J gene: TRBJ1-3; CDR3 protein: CASSLDRLRGGNTIYF; CDR3 DNA: TGTGCCAGCAGCTTAGACAGGTTGAGAGGTGGAAACACCATATATTTT
clone size: .; D gene: TRBD1; V gene: TRBV29-1; J gene: TRBJ1-1; CDR3 protein: CSVEGQSMNTEAFF; CDR3 DNA: TGCAGCGTTGAGGGACAGTCAATGAACACTGAAGCTTTCTTT
clone size: .; D gene: TRBD2; V gene: TRBV6-4; J gene: TRBJ2-3; CDR3 protein: CASSWTSRSTDTQYF; CDR3 DNA: TGTGCCAGCAGTTGGACTAGTAGATCCACAGATACGCAGTATTTT
clone size: once; D gene: .; V gene: TRBV19; J gene: TRBJ1-1; CDR3 protein: CASSIVGGVGNTEAFF; CDR3 DNA: TGTGCCAGTAGTATAGTAGGAGGGGTAGGGAACACTGAAGCTTTCTTT
clone size: .; D gene: .; V gene: TRBV9; J gene: TRBJ1-2; CDR3 protein: CASSGLQGQGGYTF; CDR3 DNA: TGTGCCAGCAGCGGATTACAGGGCCAGGGTGGCTACACCTTC
clone size: .; D gene: TRBD1; V gene: TRBV18; J gene: TRBJ1-4; CDR3 protein: CASSQLGQGGNEKLFF; CDR3 DNA: TGTGCCAGCTCACAGCTCGGACAGGGAGGGAATGAAAAACTGTTTTTT
clone size: .; D gene: .; V gene: TRBV6-1; J gene: TRBJ2-7; CDR3 protein: CASSEALYTYEQYF; CDR3 DNA: TGTGCCAGCAGTGAAGCGCTTTACACCTACGAGCAGTACTTC
clone size: once; D gene: .; V gene: TRBV7-8; J gene: TRBJ2-2; CDR3 protein: CASSLQGQINTGELFF; CDR3 DNA: TGTGCCAGCAGCTTACAAGGACAGATAAACACCGGGGAGCTGTTTTTT
clone size: .; D gene: TRBD1; V gene: TRBV29-1; J gene: TRBJ2-5; CDR3 protein: CSVGQGQETQYF; CDR3 DNA: TGCAGCGTAGGACAGGGCCAAGAGACCCAGTACTTC
clone size: few; D gene: TRBD1; V gene: TRBV28; J gene: TRBJ2-5; CDR3 protein: CASSGTGRETQYF; CDR3 DNA: TGTGCCAGCAGTGGGACAGGGAGGGAGACCCAGTACTTC
clone size: .; D gene: .; V gene: TRBV19; J gene: TRBJ1-5; CDR3 protein: CASSALDSPNQPQHF; CDR3 DNA: TGTGCCAGTAGTGCCCTGGACAGTCCCAATCAGCCCCAGCATTTT
clone size: once; D gene: .; V gene: TRBV5-1; J gene: TRBJ2-6; CDR3 protein: CASSPLLGGAGANVLTF; CDR3 DNA: TGCGCCAGCAGCCCACTCCTGGGGGGAGCTGGGGCCAACGTCCTGACTTTC
clone size: .; D gene: .; V gene: TRBV19; J gene: TRBJ1-2; CDR3 protein: CASSTTYGTLNYGYTF; CDR3 DNA: TGTGCCAGTAGTACCACTTACGGGACTTTGAACTATGGCTACACCTTC
clone size: .; D gene: .; V gene: TRBV9; J gene: TRBJ2-3; CDR3 protein: CASSPSGSTDTQYF; CDR3 DNA: TGTGCCAGCAGCCCCTCAGGGAGCACAGATACGCAGTATTTT
clone size: .; D gene: .; V gene: TRBV27; J gene: TRBJ2-6; CDR3 protein: CASSLSGSSGANVLTF; CDR3 DNA: TGTGCCAGCAGTTTATCAGGGAGCTCTGGGGCCAACGTCCTGACTTTC
clone size: .; D gene: .; V gene: TRBV18; J gene: TRBJ1-5; CDR3 protein: CASSPGVGNQPQHF; CDR3 DNA: TGTGCCAGCTCCCCCGGGGTCGGCAATCAGCCCCAGCATTTT
clone size: .; D gene: .; V gene: TRBV30; J gene: TRBJ1-1; CDR3 protein: CAWSVPMQVEAFF; CDR3 DNA: TGTGCCTGGAGTGTTCCTATGCAGGTTGAAGCTTTCTTT
clone size: .; D gene: TRBD1; V gene: TRBV7-2; J gene: TRBJ2-1; CDR3 protein: CASSGRQGTRHNEQFF; CDR3 DNA: TGTGCCAGCAGCGGCCGACAGGGAACCCGACACAATGAGCAGTTCTTC
clone size: .; D gene: TRBD1; V gene: TRBV7-8; J gene: TRBJ2-1; CDR3 protein: CASSKDSTGTGEDEQFF; CDR3 DNA: TGTGCCAGCAGCAAAGATTCAACGGGGACAGGGGAGGATGAGCAGTTCTTC
clone size: .; D gene: .; V gene: TRBV5-6; J gene: TRBJ1-1; CDR3 protein: CASSRQVSTEAFF; CDR3 DNA: TGTGCCAGCAGCCGCCAGGTAAGCACTGAAGCTTTCTTT
clone size: once; D gene: TRBD1; V gene: TRBV5-1; J gene: TRBJ2-3; CDR3 protein: CASSIEQGGTDTQYF; CDR3 DNA: TGCGCCAGCAGCATAGAGCAGGGGGGCACAGATACGCAGTATTTT
clone size: .; D gene: TRBD1; V gene: TRBV7-9; J gene: TRBJ2-1; CDR3 protein: CASSLAGQKFNEQFF; CDR3 DNA: TGTGCCAGCAGCTTAGCGGGACAGAAATTCAATGAGCAGTTCTTC
clone size: .; D gene: .; V gene: TRBV18; J gene: TRBJ1-5; CDR3 protein: CASSVTGNQPQHF; CDR3 DNA: TGTGCCAGCTCAGTCACAGGAAATCAGCCCCAGCATTTT
clone size: .; D gene: TRBD2; V gene: TRBV5-1; J gene: TRBJ2-1; CDR3 protein: CASRLAGGPNEQFF; CDR3 DNA: TGCGCCAGCAGACTAGCGGGGGGGCCCAATGAGCAGTTCTTC
clone size: .; D gene: TRBD1; V gene: TRBV5-6; J gene: TRBJ2-1; CDR3 protein: CASTTYGDREDEQFF; CDR3 DNA: TGTGCCAGCACCACCTACGGGGACAGGGAAGATGAGCAGTTCTTC
clone size: .; D gene: .; V gene: TRBV19; J gene: TRBJ1-2; CDR3 protein: CASSTPGIFYGYTF; CDR3 DNA: TGTGCCAGTAGTACTCCAGGGATATTCTATGGCTACACCTTC
clone size: .; D gene: .; V gene: TRBV5-6; J gene: TRBJ1-2; CDR3 protein: CASSRRTGGYTF; CDR3 DNA: TGTGCCAGCAGCCGAAGGACGGGAGGCTACACCTTC
clone size: .; D gene: TRBD1; V gene: TRBV6-1; J gene: TRBJ2-7; CDR3 protein: CASSARGQAYEQYF; CDR3 DNA: TGTGCCAGCAGTGCCCGAGGACAGGCCTACGAGCAGTACTTC
clone size: .; D gene: .; V gene: TRBV4-2; J gene: TRBJ2-1; CDR3 protein: CASSQGGPGAYNEQFF; CDR3 DNA: TGTGCCAGCAGCCAAGGGGGCCCGGGGGCCTACAATGAGCAGTTCTTC
clone size: .; D gene: TRBD2; V gene: TRBV5-1; J gene: TRBJ2-7; CDR3 protein: CASSYGGVAEQYF; CDR3 DNA: TGCGCCAGCAGCTACGGGGGGGTCGCCGAGCAGTACTTC
clone size: .; D gene: TRBD2; V gene: TRBV25-1; J gene: TRBJ2-3; CDR3 protein: CASSESPGLAGGGDTQYF; CDR3 DNA: TGTGCCAGCAGTGAATCGCCGGGACTAGCGGGGGGAGGAGATACGCAGTATTTT
clone size: .; D gene: TRBD1; V gene: TRBV27; J gene: TRBJ2-5; CDR3 protein: CASSGLDRGQETQYF; CDR3 DNA: TGTGCCAGCAGCGGGCTGGACAGGGGACAAGAGACCCAGTACTTC
clone size: .; D gene: TRBD2; V gene: TRBV4-3; J gene: TRBJ2-3; CDR3 protein: CASSQDRGELDTQYF; CDR3 DNA: TGCGCCAGCAGCCAAGATCGGGGGGAACTAGATACGCAGTATTTT
clone size: few; D gene: TRBD1; V gene: TRBV9; J gene: TRBJ1-2; CDR3 protein: CASLGQRGGYTF; CDR3 DNA: TGTGCCAGCCTGGGACAGAGGGGTGGCTACACCTTC